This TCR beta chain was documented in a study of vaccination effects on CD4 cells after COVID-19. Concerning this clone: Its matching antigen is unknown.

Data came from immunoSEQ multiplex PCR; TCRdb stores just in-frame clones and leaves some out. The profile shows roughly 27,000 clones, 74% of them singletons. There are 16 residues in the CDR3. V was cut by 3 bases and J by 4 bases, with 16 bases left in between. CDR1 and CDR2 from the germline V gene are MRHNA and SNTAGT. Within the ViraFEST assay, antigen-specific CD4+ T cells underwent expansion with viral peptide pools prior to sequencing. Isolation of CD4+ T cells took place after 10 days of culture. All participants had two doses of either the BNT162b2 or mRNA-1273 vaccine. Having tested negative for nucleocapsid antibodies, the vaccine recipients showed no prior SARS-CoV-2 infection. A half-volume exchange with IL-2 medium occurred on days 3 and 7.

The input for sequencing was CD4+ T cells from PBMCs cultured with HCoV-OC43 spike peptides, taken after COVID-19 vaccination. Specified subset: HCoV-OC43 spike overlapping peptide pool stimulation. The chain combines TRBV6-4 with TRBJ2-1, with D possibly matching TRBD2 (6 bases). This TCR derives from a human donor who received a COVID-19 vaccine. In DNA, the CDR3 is TGTGCCAGCAGTGAGCAGGCGGGGTACCCTTACAATGAGCAGTTCTTC. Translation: CASSEQAGYPYNEQFF.